Shown below are 29 T cell receptor beta chains from a single sample sequenced in a study of blood T cell repertoires in COVID-19. Data came from immunoSEQ multiplex PCR; TCRdb stores just in-frame clones and leaves some out. The table has roughly 500,000 clones, more than 85% seen once. The sample taken for sequencing was PBMCs or T cells enriched from blood (not recorded which). Source of these receptors: a woman aged 55 to 70 who had recovered from COVID-19.

The chain couples TRBV28 to TRBJ1-4; the match to TRBD1 covers 8 bases. The germline V gene has CDR1 MDHEN and CDR2 SYDVKM. CDR3 length: 15 residues. V was clipped by 6 bases and J by 3 bases; unmatched bases: 6. The CDR3 nucleotides are TGTGCCAGCAGCAGGGGGCTGGTAGCTAATGAAAAACTGTTTTTT. It is translated as CASSRGLVANEKLFF.

The table lists this clone with a few counts. This rearrangement joins TRBV19 to TRBJ2-7; 11 positions agree with TRBD2. The length of the CDR3 is 15 residues. The germline gives CDR1 LNHDA, CDR2 SQIVND (reference sequence). V was clipped by 1 base and J by 4 bases; unmatched bases: 3. CDR3 bases: TGTGCCAGTAGTATAGTACTAGCGGGGGATTACGAGCAGTACTTC. Encoded protein: CASSIVLAGDYEQYF.

This chain uses TRBV6-5 with TRBJ1-2; D is unresolved. The CDR3 is made up of 15 amino acids. V was clipped by 8 bases and J by 3 bases, with 19 bases between them. CDR1 MNHEY and CDR2 SVGAGI come from the germline V gene. The CDR3 loop reads CASSRRGAGHYGYTF. CDR3 nucleotide sequence: TGTGCCAGCTCTCGACGGGGAGCCGGACACTATGGCTACACCTTC.

The genes are TRBV25-1 and TRBJ2-2; the match to TRBD1 covers 11 bases. CDR1 and CDR2 from the germline V gene are MGHDK and SYGVNS. This CDR3 region has 15 residues. The ends lost 4 bases at V and 9 bases at J; junction bases unmatched: 7. CDR3 sequence: CASSVDRGRGRELFF. CDR3 nucleotides: TGTGCCAGCAGTGTGGACAGGGGGCGGGGAAGGGAGCTGTTTTTT.

This clone was seen more than once but under ten times. The chain has TRBV6-5 and TRBJ1-5; 8 nucleotides align to TRBD1. Germline loops: CDR1 MNHEY, CDR2 SVGAGI. The CDR3 runs 15 residues. Unmatched junction bases numbered 6, after V lost 7 bases and J lost 1 base. The CDR3 DNA reads as TGTGCCAGCAACCCGACAGGGGTGAGCAATCAGCCCCAGCATTTT. Translation gives CASNPTGVSNQPQHF.

The V gene is TRBV7-9, the J gene TRBJ1-4; D is ambiguous. In germline, CDR1 is SEHNR, CDR2 FQNEAQ (reference sequence). Trimming stripped 5 bases from V and 5 bases from J, with 18 bases between. This CDR3 comprises 16 residues. The CDR3 here is CASSITRNTYNEKLFF. The CDR3 DNA is TGTGCCAGCAGCATTACCAGGAATACTTACAATGAAAAACTGTTTTTT. Supplemented by reference TRBV7-9 and TRBJ1-4, the full variable domain reads DTGVSQNPRHKITKRGQNVTFRCDPISEHNRLYWYRQTLGQGPEFLTYFQNEAQLEKSRLLSDRFSAERPKGSFSTLEIQRTEQGDSAMYLCASSITRNTYNEKLFFGSGTQLSVL.

The chain employs TRBV11-3 and TRBJ2-1; TRBD2 is a possible D gene (6 bases). CDR3 length: 14 amino acids. V was pared by 5 bases and J by 6 bases, with 14 bases between. Germline lookup yields CDR1 SGHNT and CDR2 YENEEA. The CDR3 sequence is CASSISGLSNEQFF. Written as DNA, the CDR3 is TGTGCCAGCAGCATATCGGGACTGAGCAATGAGCAGTTCTTC.

This sequence joins TRBV6-4 and TRBJ2-3; 8 bases agree with TRBD1. Germline V gives CDR1 MRHNA, CDR2 SNTAGT. Trimming at V came to 6 bases and at J to 5 bases, leaving 19 bases not matched to a gene. The CDR3 runs 18 residues. For the CDR3, the DNA is TGTGCCAGCAGGGCTTGGACCCGAGGGACAGGAGGACAAGATACGCAGTATTTT. Amino acids: CASRAWTRGTGGQDTQYF.

The chain recombines TRBV9 with TRBJ2-1; 8 nucleotides line up with TRBD1. Germline loops: CDR1 SGDLS, CDR2 YYNGEE. This CDR3 has 15 residues. V lost 0 bases to trimming and J lost 8 bases; unmatched junction nucleotides: 7. This CDR3 reads CASSVERQGIDEQFF. Written as DNA, the CDR3 is TGTGCCAGCAGCGTAGAAAGACAGGGGATCGATGAGCAGTTCTTC.

The V call is TRBV11-3, the J call TRBJ1-1; D might be TRBD1 (5 bases). CDR1 is SGHNT and CDR2 is YENEEA in the germline V gene. The CDR3 contains 19 residues. Trimming removed 0 bases at V and 0 bases at J, with 20 bases between. The CDR3: CASSLDLRAAKPMNTEAFF. The CDR3 region has the DNA TGTGCCAGCAGCTTAGATCTCAGGGCAGCCAAACCAATGAACACTGAAGCTTTCTTT.

The chain links TRBV2 to TRBJ1-3, with TRBD1 identical over 7 bases. Germline V gene lookup returns CDR1 SNHLY and CDR2 FYNNEI. CDR3 size: 15 residues. Germline trimming cut 5 bases from V and 4 bases from J; bases unmatched to any gene: 8. CDR3: CASSRQGVLGNTIYF. In nucleotides, the CDR3 is TGTGCCAGCAGTCGTCAGGGGGTTCTGGGAAACACCATATATTTT.

This sequence joins TRBV19 and TRBJ1-1; TRBD1 matches 12 bases. Germline CDR1 and CDR2: LNHDA and SQIVND (reference sequence). CDR3 length: 15 residues. Trimming cost V 2 bases and J 5 bases; bases outside gene matches: 3. The CDR3 sequence: CASSITGQGATEAFF. For the CDR3, the DNA is TGTGCCAGTAGTATAACGGGACAGGGGGCAACTGAAGCTTTCTTT.

V and J are TRBV6-1 and TRBJ1-2; D may be TRBD1 (6 bases). The CDR3 has 12 amino acids. Trimming shortened V by 2 bases and J by 8 bases, and 9 bases separated the two germline ends. Per the germline V gene, CDR1 is MNHNS and CDR2 is SASEGT. The chain's CDR3 is CASSEPQGGYTF. The CDR3 bases are TGTGCCAGCAGTGAACCCCAGGGGGGCTACACCTTC.

In its sample, this clone was seen once. The sample contains more than one DNA sequence encoding this CDR3. The V and J genes are TRBV2 and TRBJ2-2; 8 bases map to TRBD1. Unmatched junction bases numbered 2, after V lost 6 bases and J lost 2 bases. Germline values: CDR1 SNHLY, CDR2 FYNNEI. The CDR3 consists of 14 residues. The CDR3, as DNA: TGTGCCAGCAGGGACAGGGTAAACACCGGGGAGCTGTTTTTT. It is translated as CASRDRVNTGELFF. The whole variable domain, remainder taken from reference TRBV2 and TRBJ2-2, is EPEVTQTPSHQVTQMGQEVILRCVPISNHLYFYWYRQILGQKVEFLVSFYNNEISEKSEIFDDQFSVERPDGSNFTLKIRSTKLEDSAMYFCASRDRVNTGELFFGEGSRLTVL.

The chain is built from TRBV9 and TRBJ2-7; D gene uncertain. With 0 bases removed from V and 0 bases from J, the gap between germline ends came to 7 bases. Germline V gene data show CDR1 as SGDLS and CDR2 as YYNGEE. There are 14 residues in the CDR3. The CDR3: CASSVGYSSYEQYF. CDR3 bases: TGTGCCAGCAGCGTAGGGTACAGCTCCTACGAGCAGTACTTC.

V gene TRBV11-2 combines with J gene TRBJ2-5; D ambiguous. The length of the CDR3 is 13 residues. V was cut by 5 bases and J by 4 bases, with 11 bases left in between. Germline CDR1 reads SGHAT; CDR2 reads FQNNGV. DNA for the CDR3: TGTGCCAGCAGCCCTATTTCGGGAGAGACCCAGTACTTC. Encoded protein: CASSPISGETQYF.

V is TRBV19 and J is TRBJ1-6; D might be TRBD1 (5 bases). The CDR3 runs to 15 residues. The germline V gene has CDR1 LNHDA and CDR2 SQIVND (reference sequence). V was shortened by 4 bases and J by 6 bases, with 13 bases between the two germline ends. The CDR3 sequence: CASSRGRQFNSPLHF. The CDR3, as DNA: TGTGCCAGTAGTAGGGGCCGACAGTTTAATTCACCCCTCCACTTT.

The chain carries TRBV7-8 and TRBJ1-3; TRBD1 might be the D (6 bases). This CDR3 has 16 residues. CDR1 is SGHVS, CDR2 FQNEAQ, per germline. V was pared by 3 bases and J by 0 bases, with 12 bases between. The CDR3 sequence: CASSFLQGTSGNTIYF. CDR3 nucleotides: TGTGCCAGCAGCTTTCTACAGGGAACCTCTGGAAACACCATATATTTT. Full variable domain (remainder filled in from reference TRBV7-8 and TRBJ1-3): GAGVSQSPRYKVAKRGQDVALRCDPISGHVSLFWYQQALGQGPEFLTYFQNEAQLDKSGLPSDRFFAERPEGSVSTLKIQRTQQEDSAVYLCASSFLQGTSGNTIYFGEGSWLTVV.

This clone has just one count. The rearrangement uses TRBV29-1 and TRBJ1-4, with D perhaps TRBD1 (5 bases). The CDR3 consists of 13 residues. V was clipped by 6 bases and J by 2 bases, with 10 bases between them. The germline CDR1 and CDR2 sequences are SQVTM and ANQGSEA. CDR3 coding DNA: TGCAGCGTGCAGGGTTGGACTAATGAAAAACTGTTTTTT. Protein sequence: CSVQGWTNEKLFF.

The chain uses TRBV6-6 and TRBJ2-1, with 9 bases lining up with TRBD2. This CDR3 has 16 amino acids. CDR1 MNHNY and CDR2 SVGAGI come from the germline V gene (reference sequence). The V gene end was trimmed by 2 bases and the J gene end by 6 bases; junction bases not matched to a gene: 8. The DNA for the CDR3 is TGTGCCAGCAGTTACATGTCGACTAGCGGAGTCAATGAGCAGTTCTTC. It specifies CASSYMSTSGVNEQFF.

J is TRBJ1-5 and V is TRBV5-6; D may be TRBD1 (6 bases). CDR3 length: 14 amino acids. Trimming cost V 0 bases and J 7 bases, with 11 bases left between them. The germline CDR1 and CDR2 sequences are SGHDT and YYEEEE. CDR3 sequence reads: CASSLGTEKQPQHF. CDR3 DNA sequence: TGTGCCAGCAGCTTGGGGACAGAAAAACAGCCCCAGCATTTT.

This sequence joins TRBV4-2 and TRBJ2-5; TRBD2 agrees at 9 bases. The CDR3 is made up of 16 amino acids. V was pared by 1 base and J by 0 bases, with 3 bases of the junction left unmatched. Germline CDR1 reads LGHNA; CDR2 reads YNFKEQ. The CDR3 reads CASSQGRGGNQETQYF. In nucleotides, the CDR3 is TGTGCCAGCAGCCAAGGGCGGGGGGGAAACCAAGAGACCCAGTACTTC.

The genes are TRBV5-1 and TRBJ2-2; tentatively, D is TRBD2 (5 bases). The V end was cut by 5 bases, the J end by 9 bases, with 14 bases between. Germline V CDR1 and CDR2: SGHRS, YFSETQ. The CDR3 is 13 residues long. The CDR3 bases are TGCGCCAGCAGTCCTACTAGTGGGCGGGAGCTGTTTTTT. This codes for CASSPTSGRELFF.

This chain connects TRBV5-5 to TRBJ2-7, with 9 bases that match TRBD1. CDR3 size: 17 residues. Losses at the gene ends were 4 bases for V and 1 base for J; bases not matched to a gene: 12. Looked up from germline, CDR1 is SGHKS and CDR2 is YYEKEE (reference sequence). The CDR3 coding sequence is TGTGCCAGCAGCCTGACAGGGGGTTTTTTAAAGTCCTACGAGCAGTACTTC. It encodes CASSLTGGFLKSYEQYF.

The chain is built from TRBV5-4 and TRBJ2-7, with 7 bases that match TRBD1. The J segment lost 2 bases and the V segment lost 4 bases, leaving 6 bases of the junction unmatched. This CDR3 comprises 14 residues. The germline CDR1 and CDR2 sequences are SGHNT and YYREEE (reference sequence). CDR3 residues: CASSPDRPPYEQYV. The CDR3 region has the DNA TGTGCCAGCAGCCCGGACAGGCCTCCCTACGAGCAGTACGTC.

The V and J genes are TRBV4-1 and TRBJ2-2, with 8 bases aligning to TRBD1. Losses at the gene ends were 3 bases for V and 4 bases for J; bases not matched to a gene: 7. This CDR3 spans 16 amino acids. The germline V gene has CDR1 MGHRA and CDR2 YSYEKL. CDR3 DNA sequence: TGCGCCAGCAGCCAGGACAGGGTAGTCCTCACCGGGGAGCTGTTTTTT. Its translation is CASSQDRVVLTGELFF.

The chain recombines TRBV23-1 with TRBJ1-3, with 11 bases fitting TRBD1. TRBV23-1 is an open reading frame, and its role is uncertain. The CDR3 sequence is 14 residues long. With V trimmed by 8 bases and J by 3 bases, 3 bases remained unmatched. The chain's CDR3 is CASGQGAYGNTIYF. In DNA, the CDR3 is TGCGCCAGCGGACAGGGGGCTTATGGAAACACCATATATTTT.

This clone was observed a single time. CDR3 sequence reads: CASSPTGYGYTF. The DNA of the CDR3 is TGTGCCAGCAGCCCTACGGGTTATGGCTACACCTTC. The chain carries TRBV9 and TRBJ1-2, with no clear D. The germline V gene encodes CDR1 SGDLS and CDR2 YYNGEE. CDR3 length equals 12 residues. Trimming shortened V by 4 bases and J by 5 bases, and 9 bases separated the two germline ends.

This chain joins TRBV19 and TRBJ2-7, with D perhaps TRBD2 (5 bases). CDR1 and CDR2 from the germline V gene are LNHDA and SQIVND (reference sequence). The CDR3 loop spans 13 amino acids. V gave up 7 bases and J gave up 4 bases, with 14 bases separating them. This chain's CDR3 is CASTQSSGYEQYF. In DNA form, the CDR3 reads TGTGCCAGTACGCAGTCGAGCGGATACGAGCAGTACTTC.